This T cell receptor beta chain was sequenced during a study of T cells in Graves' hyperthyroidism and ophthalmopathy. The wider study: Blood from the periphery was taken at initial diagnosis, before any treatment.

This clonotype was seen many times. The CDR3 regions of TCR beta were amplified from RNA transcripts. The primer set for the first-round RT-PCR of the TCR CDR3 was HTBI. TCRdb passed the multiplex PCR reads through MiXCR, listing each CDR3 protein once. The sample yields 620,000 or so distinct CDR3 sequences, roughly 15% seen once. The CDR3 has 14 residues. V was clipped by 2 bases and J by 4 bases, with 12 bases between them. The germline CDR1 and CDR2 sequences are SGHVS and FNYEAQ. J is TRBJ2-7 and V is TRBV7-6; tentatively, D is TRBD1 (5 bases). The sample consisted of blood. The origin of this receptor is a woman aged 45-60 years with Graves' ophthalmopathy. CDR3 nucleotides: TGTGCCAGCAGCTTAAGGGGCAGGGAATACGAGCAGTACTTC. It specifies CASSLRGREYEQYF.